This TCR beta chain was documented in a study of T cells in Graves' hyperthyroidism and ophthalmopathy. Across the study: Peripheral blood was taken when the disease was first diagnosed, before any treatment began.

This clonotype was observed a few times. The ends were cut back, 7 bases at V and 9 bases at J, with 20 bases in the middle. The CDR3 loop spans 13 amino acids. Germline values: CDR1 SGDLS, CDR2 YYNGEE. Amplification targeted TCR beta CDR3 regions from RNA transcripts. HTBI primers were the set used in a first-round RT-PCR of the TCR CDR3. TCRdb passed the multiplex PCR reads through MiXCR, listing each CDR3 protein once. The table lists approximately 300,000 distinct CDR3 sequences, over 15% of them singletons, with over 45% in the top ten. Sequenced: blood. The sequence derives from a woman aged 60 to 75 with Graves' ophthalmopathy. This chain uses TRBV9 with TRBJ2-7; no reliable D call. The CDR3 loop is CASASDPPVGQYF. The CDR3 coding sequence is TGTGCCAGCGCCTCGGACCCACCGGTGGGGCAGTACTTC.